Presented here are 8 T cell receptor beta chains from one specimen sequenced in a study of T-cell memory formation after mild COVID-19. TCRdb ran MiXCR on the 5' RACE reads and lists one entry per CDR3 protein. The data hold 210,000 or so distinct CDR3 sequences, with around 19% observed a single time. The sample comprised PBMCs or a T cell subset sorted from them (not recorded which). The receptor set was obtained from an adult woman who had mild COVID-19 (a few samples of this study predate the infection). Cell type and time point are not known.

The sample holds a few counts of this clonotype. J is TRBJ2-7 and V is TRBV29-1; D not certain. The germline V and J ends were trimmed by 6 bases and 1 base, with 7 bases remaining between them. The CDR3 sequence is 11 residues long. CDR1 is SQVTM, CDR2 ANQGSEA, per germline. The CDR3 is CSVASSYEQYF. The CDR3 DNA follows: TGCAGCGTGGCCTCTTCCTACGAGCAGTACTTC.

J is TRBJ1-1 and V is TRBV20-1; no clear D. The CDR3 consists of 13 residues. Germline V gene sequence: CDR1 DFQATT, CDR2 SNEGSKA (reference sequence). V shed 5 bases and J shed 1 base, with 11 bases lying between them. CDR3 coding DNA: TGCAGTGCTTGCGCCACAGCGAACACTGAAGCTTTCTTT. Encoded protein: CSACATANTEAFF.

Note on this clonotype: The junction departs from germline at one end; a sequencing error may be responsible. The chain carries TRBV7-8 and TRBJ2-2; the match to TRBD1 covers 9 bases. This CDR3 is 13 amino acids long. CDR1 and CDR2 from the germline V gene are SGHVS and FQNEAQ. This CDR3 is CASDRGKVGEMFF. The CDR3 DNA sequence: TGTGCCAGCGACAGGGGGAAGGTCGGGGAGATGTTTTTT.

This clonotype was seen ten or more times. This chain joins TRBV20-1 and TRBJ2-7; maybe TRBD2 (5 bases). V was shortened by 2 bases and J by 3 bases, with 5 bases between the two germline ends. Germline values: CDR1 DFQATT, CDR2 SNEGSKA (reference sequence). The CDR3 totals 11 residues. The CDR3 sequence: CSARRDYEQYF. CDR3 DNA sequence: TGCAGTGCTAGACGGGACTACGAGCAGTACTTC.

This clonotype has a count of ten or more. The gene calls are TRBV7-2 and TRBJ2-3; D gene uncertain. Per the germline V gene, CDR1 is SGHTA and CDR2 is FQGNSA. V was shortened by 5 bases and J by 7 bases, with 7 bases between the two germline ends. This CDR3 has 11 amino acids. The CDR3: CASSLEYTQYF. The CDR3 DNA reads TGTGCCAGCAGCCTCGAATATACGCAGTATTTT.

The V gene is TRBV7-3, the J gene TRBJ1-1, with 8 bases identical to TRBD1. V lost 3 bases, J lost 1 base, and 4 bases stayed unmatched. Germline V CDR1 and CDR2: SGHTA, FQGTGA. The CDR3 covers 15 residues. The CDR3: CASSLGTGGNTEAFF. The CDR3 DNA sequence: TGTGCCAGCAGCTTGGGTACAGGGGGGAACACTGAAGCTTTCTTT. Using reference TRBV7-3 and TRBJ1-1 for the parts outside the CDR3, the full variable domain is GAGVSQTPSNKVTEKGKYVELRCDPISGHTALYWYRQSLGQGPEFLIYFQGTGAADDSGLPNDRFFAVRPEGSVSTLKIQRTERGDSAVYLCASSLGTGGNTEAFFGQGTRLTVV.

The rearrangement joins TRBV12-3 or TRBV12-4 to TRBJ1-2; no clear D. This CDR3 region has 14 residues. The V gene lost 2 bases and the J gene lost 4 bases, with 11 bases spanning the gap. The CDR3 DNA reads as TGTGCCAGCAGTTTAACAGCGCGGGCCTATGGCTACACCTTC. Translation gives CASSLTARAYGYTF.

This sequence joins TRBV18 and TRBJ2-5; D possibly corresponds to TRBD2 (6 bases). This CDR3 has 10 amino acids. Trimming removed 6 bases at V and 11 bases at J, with 10 bases between. The V gene's germline CDR1 is KGHSH and CDR2 LQKENI. The DNA for the CDR3 is TGTGCCAGCTCCGGGACTTTACAGTACTTC. Residues: CASSGTLQYF.